This passage covers 15 T cell receptor beta chains from one sample sequenced in a study of T cell repertoires in cytomegalovirus infection. TCRdb ran MiXCR on the reads and lists one entry per CDR3 protein. The table shows about 400,000 distinct CDR3 sequences, with just under 35% occurring only once. These receptors lack a known antigen. Sequencing was performed on cultured PBMCs, taken from culture after CMV antigen stimulation. Receptors were obtained from a human donor in good health (CMV status not recorded). Some clones in this sample may be carry-over from other donors' samples.

The CDR3 spells CASSPTHVTGELFF. Here the CDR3 DNA reads TGTGCCAGCAGTCCCACCCACGTGACCGGGGAGCTGTTTTTT. The genes are TRBV27 and TRBJ2-2, with unresolved D. The CDR3 consists of 14 residues. Germline CDR1 is MNHEY and CDR2 is SMNVEV (reference sequence). Trimming shortened V by 5 bases and J by 5 bases, and 12 bases separated the two germline ends.

This clonotype was counted between two and nine times. The chain uses TRBV5-6 and TRBJ1-2; 9 nucleotides line up with TRBD1. This CDR3 is 13 amino acids long. Germline V CDR1 and CDR2: SGHDT, YYEEEE. Trimming took 4 bases from V and 10 from J; bases not matched to a gene: 8. CDR3: CASSVGTGLFYTF. As DNA, the CDR3 is TGTGCCAGCAGCGTCGGGACAGGGTTATTCTACACCTTC.

This chain connects TRBV20-1 to TRBJ2-1; 12 bases map to TRBD2. CDR1 and CDR2 from the germline V gene are DFQATT and SNEGSKA (reference sequence). After removal of 6 bases from V and 6 bases from J, the junction contained 6 bases not matched to a gene. This CDR3 has 14 residues. The CDR3: CSAPSGRAGNEQFF. CDR3 nucleotides: TGCAGTGCCCCTAGCGGGAGGGCTGGCAATGAGCAGTTCTTC.

This clonotype was seen more than once but under ten times. The rearrangement joins TRBV7-2 to TRBJ2-3; 8 nucleotides agree with TRBD2. Trimming took 5 bases from V and 2 from J; bases not matched to a gene: 9. CDR3 length equals 16 residues. Germline V gives CDR1 SGHTA, CDR2 FQGNSA. CDR3 nucleotides: TGTGCCAGCAGCGGGCGGGGCGGGGGGAACACAGATACGCAGTATTTT. Its translation is CASSGRGGGNTDTQYF.

In this sample, this clonotype turned up a few times. The chain recombines TRBV20-1 with TRBJ2-1, with unresolved D. The germline V gene has CDR1 DFQATT and CDR2 SNEGSKA (reference sequence). V was shortened by 1 base and J by 5 bases, with 6 bases between the two germline ends. This CDR3 has 12 amino acids. DNA for the CDR3: TGCAGTGCTAGAGGGTCACACAATGAGCAGTTCTTC. This codes for CSARGSHNEQFF.

The rearrangement joins TRBV20-1 to TRBJ2-1, with D unresolved. CDR1 and CDR2 (germline): DFQATT, SNEGSKA (reference sequence). Trimming removed 0 bases at V and 6 bases at J, with 9 bases between. The CDR3 totals 13 residues. This CDR3 reads CSAREARSNEQFF. CDR3 DNA sequence: TGCAGTGCTAGAGAAGCTAGAAGCAATGAGCAGTTCTTC.

This clonotype was seen repeatedly, ten times or more. J is TRBJ2-7 and V is TRBV7-2; weak D call: TRBD1 (6 bases). The V end lost 1 base, the J end lost 0 bases, and 10 bases lay between the germline ends. The germline gives CDR1 SGHTA, CDR2 FQGNSA. This CDR3 is built from 15 residues. The CDR3 reads CASSLGTASSYEQYF. DNA for the CDR3: TGTGCCAGCAGCTTAGGGACAGCAAGCTCCTACGAGCAGTACTTC.

This chain connects TRBV20-1 to TRBJ2-1; 11 bases map to TRBD2. The V gene end was trimmed by 3 bases and the J gene end by 2 bases; junction bases not matched to a gene: 3. From germline, CDR1 is DFQATT and CDR2 SNEGSKA (reference sequence). There are 15 residues in the CDR3. The CDR3 protein is CSASQGLAAYNEQFF. The CDR3 DNA follows: TGCAGTGCTAGCCAGGGACTAGCGGCCTACAATGAGCAGTTCTTC.

This clonotype was detected many times. The J gene is TRBJ2-2, the V gene TRBV7-2; TRBD2 matches at 7 bases. The CDR3 is 14 amino acids. Trimming took 3 bases from V and 6 from J; bases not matched to a gene: 4. In germline, CDR1 is SGHTA, CDR2 FQGNSA. CDR3: CASSLTSIAGELFF. The CDR3 DNA follows: TGTGCCAGCAGCTTGACTAGCATAGCCGGGGAGCTGTTTTTT.

This chain uses TRBV6-5 with TRBJ2-1; 10 bases are a match to TRBD2. V dropped 7 bases and J dropped 5; count of bases not matched to a gene: 17. The germline gives CDR1 MNHEY, CDR2 SVGAGI. This CDR3 has 18 residues. CDR3 in DNA: TGTGCCAGCATGCGTGGAGCGGGAGGGCCGAAGTTTAACAATGAGCAGTTCTTC. Amino acid sequence: CASMRGAGGPKFNNEQFF.

CDR3 in amino acids: CASSLGPGGFGEKLFF. In DNA, the CDR3 is TGTGCCAGCAGCTTAGGCCCGGGAGGCTTCGGTGAAAAACTGTTTTTT. The chain links TRBV11-2 to TRBJ1-4; the D is unclear. V was clipped by 1 base and J by 7 bases, with 16 bases between them. This CDR3 is built from 16 residues. Germline loops: CDR1 SGHAT, CDR2 FQNNGV.

The chain combines TRBV27 with TRBJ2-1; no definite D call. CDR3 length: 13 amino acids. Deletions cut 7 bases from V and 5 bases from J, with 12 bases between. Germline V gives CDR1 MNHEY, CDR2 SMNVEV (reference sequence). As DNA, the CDR3 is TGTGCCAGCACAAGGACGGATGACAATGAGCAGTTCTTC. It yields the protein CASTRTDDNEQFF.

This clonotype turned up a few times. The V call is TRBV7-9, the J call TRBJ1-1, with 9 bases fitting TRBD1. Trimming removed 5 bases from V and 1 base from J; junction bases left unmatched: 8. CDR3 length: 16 amino acids. Germline CDR1 SEHNR, CDR2 FQNEAQ (reference sequence). DNA of the CDR3: TGTGCCAGCAGCCCCCCGGGACAGGGTACGAACACTGAAGCTTTCTTT. As protein: CASSPPGQGTNTEAFF.

This clonotype appeared a few times. The CDR3 region has the DNA TGTGCCAGCAGCCCCCTCAGCGGGACTAGTGAGCAGTTCTTC. Its translation is CASSPLSGTSEQFF. The chain links TRBV7-6 to TRBJ2-1; 8 nucleotides line up with TRBD2. The CDR3 length is 14 residues. J gave up 9 bases and V 5 bases, and 9 bases lay outside the gene matches. Germline V gene sequence: CDR1 SGHVS, CDR2 FNYEAQ. The variable domain in full, completed from reference TRBV7-6 and TRBJ2-1, reads GAGVSQSPRYKVTKRGQDVALRCDPISGHVSLYWYRQALGQGPEFLTYFNYEAQQDKSGLPNDRFSAERPEGSISTLTIQRTEQRDSAMYRCASSPLSGTSEQFFGPGTRLTVL.

This clonotype appeared a few times. CDR3 residues: CASSSDYTGTDNTGELFF. The CDR3 bases are TGTGCCAGCAGTTCCGATTACACCGGGACCGACAACACCGGGGAGCTGTTTTTT. The chain couples TRBV28 to TRBJ2-2; D may correspond to TRBD1 or TRBD2 (5 bases each). Germline V lookup: CDR1 MDHEN, CDR2 SYDVKM. The V end lost 4 bases, the J end lost 2 bases, and 20 bases lay between the germline ends. CDR3 size: 18 residues. The variable domain in full, with the rest retrieved from reference TRBV28 and TRBJ2-2, is DVKVTQSSRYLVKRTGEKVFLECVQDMDHENMFWYRQDPGLGLRLIYFSYDVKMKEKGDIPEGYSVSREKKERFSLILESASTNQTSMYLCASSSDYTGTDNTGELFFGEGSRLTVL.